This passage covers 2 T cell receptor beta chains from one sample sequenced in a study of blood T cells in healthy people across ages. A second PCR of roughly 7 to 11 cycles used a sample-barcoded 5' primer and a J-beta primer mix. TCRdb itself ran the 5' RACE reads through MiXCR, one entry per CDR3 protein. In the table there are 660,000 or so distinct CDR3 sequences, 58% of which are singletons. The specimen sequenced was blood. These receptors were taken from a man aged 60-69 years in good health.

This chain connects TRBV28 to TRBJ2-1; D is tentatively TRBD1 or TRBD2 (5 bases each). Germline CDR1 is MDHEN and CDR2 is SYDVKM. The CDR3 is 12 residues long. V lost 6 bases and J 15 bases, leaving 18 bases between the germline ends. CDR3 loop: CASRPGTGGSFF. The CDR3 DNA sequence: TGTGCCAGCAGACCAGGGACGGGCGGGTCGTTCTTC. The full variable domain, its missing parts supplied by reference TRBV28 and TRBJ2-1, is DVKVTQSSRYLVKRTGEKVFLECVQDMDHENMFWYRQDPGLGLRLIYFSYDVKMKEKGDIPEGYSVSREKKERFSLILESASTNQTSMYLCASRPGTGGSFFGPGTRLTVL.

This clonotype was seen a few times. The chain employs TRBV29-1 and TRBJ2-1, with 7 positions matching TRBD1. With 7 bases clipped from V and 1 base from J, the junction kept 4 bases outside the gene matches. CDR1 and CDR2 from the germline V gene are SQVTM and ANQGSEA. The CDR3 has 13 amino acids. The DNA for the CDR3 is TGCAGCGGGCGGACAGGATCCTACAATGAGCAGTTCTTC. It codes for CSGRTGSYNEQFF.